The sequence of this TCR beta chain was determined in a study of cytotoxic CD8 clonotypes in ibrutinib-treated CLL. Regarding this clone: Its cognate antigen is unknown.

Study-wide results and limits: The study found public clonotypes uncommon, contracting or stable on treatment. Elevated clonality accompanied ibrutinib response, with a return toward baseline values at progression.

With sequencing, the targeted depth ranged from 1 in 200,000 to 1 in 1 million T cells. Sequencing was performed with immunoSEQ multiplex PCR; in TCRdb, only in-frame clones are kept and a portion is missing. Here the sample spans some 200,000 clones, nearly 80% being singletons. The TCR originated in a human donor with chronic lymphocytic leukemia. The sequences come from PBMCs, collected after 12 months of ibrutinib treatment.

Here the CDR3 reads CASSLQGSGEQYF. Written as DNA, the CDR3 is TGTGCCAGCAGCTTGCAGGGTTCAGGGGAGCAGTACTTC. The rearrangement joins TRBV13 to TRBJ2-7, with D tentatively TRBD1 (5 bases). This CDR3 contains 13 residues. Germline V gene lookup returns CDR1 PRHDT and CDR2 FYEKMQ (reference sequence). Trimming left V 3 bases short and J 7 bases short, with 13 bases between.